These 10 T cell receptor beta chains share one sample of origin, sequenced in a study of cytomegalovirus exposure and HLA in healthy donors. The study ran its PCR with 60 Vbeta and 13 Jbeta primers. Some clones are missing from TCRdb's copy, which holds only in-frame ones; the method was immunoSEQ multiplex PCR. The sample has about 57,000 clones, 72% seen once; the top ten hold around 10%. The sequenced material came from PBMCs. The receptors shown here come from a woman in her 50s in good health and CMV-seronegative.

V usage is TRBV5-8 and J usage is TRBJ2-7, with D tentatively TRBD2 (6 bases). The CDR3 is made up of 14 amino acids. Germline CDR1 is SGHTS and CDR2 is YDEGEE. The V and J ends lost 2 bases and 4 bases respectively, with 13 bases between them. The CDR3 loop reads CASSFGVRGYEQYF. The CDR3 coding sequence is TGTGCCAGCAGCTTCGGGGTCCGGGGGTACGAGCAGTACTTC.

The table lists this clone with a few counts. DNA of the CDR3: TGTGCCAGCGGGGGGGGGCTAGCGGGGCTCACAGATACGCAGTATTTT. This gives the protein CASGGGLAGLTDTQYF. The rearrangement links TRBV2 to TRBJ2-3; 9 positions match TRBD2. V shed 8 bases, J shed 2 bases, and the junction held 11 bases outside the gene matches. CDR1 SNHLY and CDR2 FYNNEI come from the germline V gene. This CDR3 region has 16 residues.

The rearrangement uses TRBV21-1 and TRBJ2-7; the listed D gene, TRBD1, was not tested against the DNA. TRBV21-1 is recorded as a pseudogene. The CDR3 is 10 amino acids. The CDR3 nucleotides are TGTGCCAACACACCCTACGAGCAGTACTTC. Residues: CANTPYEQYF.

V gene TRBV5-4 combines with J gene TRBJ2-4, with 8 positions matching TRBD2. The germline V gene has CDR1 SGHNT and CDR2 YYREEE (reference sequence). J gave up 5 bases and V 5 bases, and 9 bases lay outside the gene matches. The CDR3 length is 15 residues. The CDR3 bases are TGTGCCAGCAGTCCCACAACTAGCGGAGAAAACATTCAGTACTTC. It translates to CASSPTTSGENIQYF.

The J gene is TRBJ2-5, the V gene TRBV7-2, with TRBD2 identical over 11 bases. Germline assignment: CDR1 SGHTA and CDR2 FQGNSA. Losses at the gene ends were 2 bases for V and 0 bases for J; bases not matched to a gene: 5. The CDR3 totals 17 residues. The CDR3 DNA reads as TGTGCCAGCAGCTTAACGGCTAGCGGGGGGTACCAAGAGACCCAGTACTTC. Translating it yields CASSLTASGGYQETQYF.

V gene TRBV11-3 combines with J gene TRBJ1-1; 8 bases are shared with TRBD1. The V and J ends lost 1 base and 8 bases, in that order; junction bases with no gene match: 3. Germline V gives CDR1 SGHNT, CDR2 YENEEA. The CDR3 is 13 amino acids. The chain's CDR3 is CASSLARDREAFF. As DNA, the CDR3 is TGTGCCAGCAGCTTAGCCCGGGACAGGGAAGCTTTCTTT. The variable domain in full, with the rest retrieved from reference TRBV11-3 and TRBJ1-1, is EAGVVQSPRYKIIEKKQPVAFWCNPISGHNTLYWYLQNLGQGPELLIRYENEEAVDDSQLPKDRFSAERLKGVDSTLKIQPAELGDSAVYLCASSLARDREAFFGQGTRLTVV.

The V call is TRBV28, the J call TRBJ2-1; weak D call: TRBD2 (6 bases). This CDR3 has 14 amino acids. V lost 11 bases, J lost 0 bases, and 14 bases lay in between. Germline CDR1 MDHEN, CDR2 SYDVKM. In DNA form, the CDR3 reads TGTGCCGCAGTGGCGGGAAGCTCCTACAATGAGCAGTTCTTC. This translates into CAAVAGSSYNEQFF.

The CDR3 reads CASSLEETQYF. In DNA, the CDR3 is TGTGCCAGCAGCCTGGAGGAGACCCAGTACTTC. V usage is TRBV2 and J usage is TRBJ2-5; D remains ambiguous. V lost 6 bases, J lost 5 bases, and 7 bases lay in between. The CDR3 has 11 residues. The V gene's germline CDR1 is SNHLY and CDR2 FYNNEI.

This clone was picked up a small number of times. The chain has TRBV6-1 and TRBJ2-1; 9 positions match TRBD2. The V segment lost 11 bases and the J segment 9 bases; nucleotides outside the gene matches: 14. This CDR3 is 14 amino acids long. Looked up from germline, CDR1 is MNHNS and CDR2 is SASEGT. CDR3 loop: CAGTIAGDRGEQFF. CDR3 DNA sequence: TGTGCCGGGACAATAGCGGGAGACCGCGGTGAGCAGTTCTTC.

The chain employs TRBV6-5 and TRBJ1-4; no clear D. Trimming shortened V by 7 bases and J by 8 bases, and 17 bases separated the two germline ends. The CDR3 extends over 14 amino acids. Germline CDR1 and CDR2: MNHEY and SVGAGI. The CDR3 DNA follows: TGTGCCAGCACTTTACTAACGGCTAGCGAAAAACTGTTTTTT. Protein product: CASTLLTASEKLFF.